This T cell receptor beta chain came from a study of cytomegalovirus exposure and HLA in healthy donors. At the level of the study: For the roughly 370 genotyped donors, roughly 80% fell within the Caucasian-associated ancestry cluster. Overall study results and limits: For TCR beta chains, V- and J-gene trimming was later linked to a missense DCLRE1C variant.

PCR amplification relied on 60 Vbeta primers (plus 13 Jbeta primers). Clones were read by immunoSEQ multiplex PCR, and TCRdb kept only the in-frame ones, dropping some. The sample has some 170,000 clones; approximately 74% are singletons. Comments on this clone: The antigen remains unidentified.

With V trimmed by 0 bases and J by 7 bases, 5 bases remained unmatched. CDR3 length: 15 residues. The germline CDR1 and CDR2 sequences are SGHRS and YFSETQ. Sequencing was performed on PBMCs. This TCR came from a woman in her 30s in good health and CMV-seronegative. This sequence joins TRBV5-1 and TRBJ1-2, with 11 positions matching TRBD1. As DNA, the CDR3 is TGCGCCAGCAGCTTGGAAGGACAGGGGGCGAGTGGCTACACCTTC. Residues: CASSLEGQGASGYTF.